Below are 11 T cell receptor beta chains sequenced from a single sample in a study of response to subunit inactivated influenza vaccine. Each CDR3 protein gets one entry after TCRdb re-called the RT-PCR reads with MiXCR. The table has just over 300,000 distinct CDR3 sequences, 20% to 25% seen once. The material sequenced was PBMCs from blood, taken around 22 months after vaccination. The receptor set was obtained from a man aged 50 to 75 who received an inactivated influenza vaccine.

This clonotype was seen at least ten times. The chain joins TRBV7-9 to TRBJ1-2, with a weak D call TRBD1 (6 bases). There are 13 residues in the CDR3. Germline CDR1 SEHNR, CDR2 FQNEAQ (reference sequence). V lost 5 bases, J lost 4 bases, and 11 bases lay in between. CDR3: CASSQQGSYGYTF. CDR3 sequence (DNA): TGTGCCAGCAGCCAACAGGGTTCCTATGGCTACACCTTC.

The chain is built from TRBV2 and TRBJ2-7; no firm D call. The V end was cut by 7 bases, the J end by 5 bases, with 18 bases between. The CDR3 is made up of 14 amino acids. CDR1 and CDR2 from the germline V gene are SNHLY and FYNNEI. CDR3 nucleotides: TGTGCCAGCATGGAAGGCTCACCCGGCGACGAGCAGTACTTC. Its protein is CASMEGSPGDEQYF.

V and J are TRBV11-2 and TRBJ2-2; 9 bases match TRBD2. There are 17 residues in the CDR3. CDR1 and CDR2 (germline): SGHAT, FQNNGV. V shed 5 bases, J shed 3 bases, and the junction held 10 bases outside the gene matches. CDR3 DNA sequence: TGTGCCAGCAGCACCCGACTTAGCGGGAGTTACACCGGGGAGCTGTTTTTT. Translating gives CASSTRLSGSYTGELFF.

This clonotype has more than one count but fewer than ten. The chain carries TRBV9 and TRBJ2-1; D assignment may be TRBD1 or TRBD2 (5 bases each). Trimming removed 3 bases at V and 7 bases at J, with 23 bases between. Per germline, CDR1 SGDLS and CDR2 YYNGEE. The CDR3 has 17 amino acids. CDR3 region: CASSGGAAGNIGNEQFF. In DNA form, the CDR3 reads TGTGCCAGCAGCGGAGGGGCGGCAGGTAATATCGGAAATGAGCAGTTCTTC.

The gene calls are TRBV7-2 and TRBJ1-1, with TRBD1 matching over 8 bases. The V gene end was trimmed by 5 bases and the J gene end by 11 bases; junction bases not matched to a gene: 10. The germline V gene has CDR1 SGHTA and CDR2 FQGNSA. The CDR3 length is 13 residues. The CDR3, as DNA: TGTGCCAGCAGCCGGACAGGGAAAGTGGTTGCTTTCTTT. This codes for CASSRTGKVVAFF.

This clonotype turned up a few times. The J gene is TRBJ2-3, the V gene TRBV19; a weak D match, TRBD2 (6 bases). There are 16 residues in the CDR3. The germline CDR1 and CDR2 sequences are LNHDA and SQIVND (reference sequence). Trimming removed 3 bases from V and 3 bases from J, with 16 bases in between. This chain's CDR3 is CASSMIGGGLTDTQYF. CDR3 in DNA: TGTGCCAGTAGTATGATCGGTGGAGGGCTAACAGATACGCAGTATTTT.

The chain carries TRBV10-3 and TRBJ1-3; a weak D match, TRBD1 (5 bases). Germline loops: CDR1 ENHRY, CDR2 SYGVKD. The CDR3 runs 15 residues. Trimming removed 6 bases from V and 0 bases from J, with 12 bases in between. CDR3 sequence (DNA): TGTGCCATCAGGGTGACAGCTTACTCTGGAAACACCATATATTTT. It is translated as CAIRVTAYSGNTIYF.

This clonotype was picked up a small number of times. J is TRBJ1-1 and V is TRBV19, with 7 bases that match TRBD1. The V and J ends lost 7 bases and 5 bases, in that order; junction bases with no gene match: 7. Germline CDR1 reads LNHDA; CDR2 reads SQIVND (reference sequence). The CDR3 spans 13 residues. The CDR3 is CASKPTGNTEAFF. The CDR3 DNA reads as TGTGCCAGTAAGCCGACAGGGAATACTGAAGCTTTCTTT.

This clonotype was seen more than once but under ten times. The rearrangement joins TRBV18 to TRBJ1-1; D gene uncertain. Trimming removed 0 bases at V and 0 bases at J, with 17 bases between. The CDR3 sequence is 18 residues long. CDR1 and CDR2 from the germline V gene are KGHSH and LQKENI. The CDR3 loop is CASSPPIGLGNMNTEAFF. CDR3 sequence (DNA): TGTGCCAGCTCACCACCTATCGGGCTCGGAAACATGAACACTGAAGCTTTCTTT.

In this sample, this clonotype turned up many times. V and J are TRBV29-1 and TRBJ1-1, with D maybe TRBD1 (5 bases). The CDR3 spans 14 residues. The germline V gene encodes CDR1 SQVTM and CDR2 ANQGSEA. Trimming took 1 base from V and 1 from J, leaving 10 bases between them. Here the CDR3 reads CSVEVQGGNTEAFF. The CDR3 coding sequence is TGCAGCGTTGAAGTCCAGGGAGGGAACACTGAAGCTTTCTTT.

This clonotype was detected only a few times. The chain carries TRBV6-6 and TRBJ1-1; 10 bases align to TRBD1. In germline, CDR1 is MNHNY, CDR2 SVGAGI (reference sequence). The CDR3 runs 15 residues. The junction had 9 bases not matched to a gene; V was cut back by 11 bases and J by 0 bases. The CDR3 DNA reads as TGTGCCGGAGGTCGACAGGGGGCGATGAACACTGAAGCTTTCTTT. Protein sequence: CAGGRQGAMNTEAFF.